Each of the 10 T cell receptor beta chains below was sequenced from the same sample in a study of T cells in Graves' hyperthyroidism and ophthalmopathy. Using RNA transcripts as the source, TCR beta CDR3 regions were amplified. Primed by the HTBI set, a first-round RT-PCR was run on the TCR CDR3. TCRdb re-derived calls from the multiplex PCR reads in MiXCR, one entry per CDR3 protein. The sample lists roughly 250,000 distinct CDR3 sequences; approximately 23% were seen once. Sequencing used blood. The receptors shown here come from a man aged 30 to 39 with Graves' ophthalmopathy.

The chain uses TRBV30 and TRBJ2-1, with D hard to call. The CDR3 sequence is 14 residues long. Germline lookup yields CDR1 GTSNPN and CDR2 SVGIG (reference sequence). V lost 0 bases and J lost 4, with 10 bases in between. The CDR3 reads CAWSVHGFYNEQFF. DNA for the CDR3: TGTGCCTGGAGTGTACACGGTTTTTACAATGAGCAGTTCTTC.

J is TRBJ1-5 and V is TRBV19, with 7 bases fitting TRBD1. The CDR3 spans 15 residues. Germline CDR1 and CDR2: LNHDA and SQIVND (reference sequence). Trimming took 3 bases from V and 3 from J; bases not matched to a gene: 5. The CDR3 bases are TGTGCCAGTAGTATCCGGACAGGCCCCAATCAGCCCCAGCATTTT. Translation gives CASSIRTGPNQPQHF. The full variable domain, its missing parts supplied by reference TRBV19 and TRBJ1-5, is DGGITQSPKYLFRKEGQNVTLSCEQNLNHDAMYWYRQDPGQGLRLIYYSQIVNDFQKGDIAEGYSVSREKKESFPLTVTSAQKNPTAFYLCASSIRTGPNQPQHFGDGTRLSIL.

The chain combines TRBV6-1 with TRBJ2-1; D gene unclear. The germline V gene encodes CDR1 MNHNS and CDR2 SASEGT. This CDR3 comprises 14 residues. V lost 6 bases to trimming and J lost 2 bases, with 11 bases between them. The CDR3 loop reads CASRKAATYNEQFF. CDR3 in DNA: TGTGCCAGCAGAAAGGCAGCGACCTACAATGAGCAGTTCTTC.

This clonotype was detected only a few times. J is TRBJ2-2 and V is TRBV9; D gene unclear. Germline V gene sequence: CDR1 SGDLS, CDR2 YYNGEE. Trimming left V 2 bases short and J 4 bases short, with 12 bases between. The CDR3 has 15 amino acids. CDR3 coding DNA: TGTGCCAGCAGCGTCTGGGAATCGATCACCGGGGAGCTGTTTTTT. Protein product: CASSVWESITGELFF. Looking up the rest from reference TRBV9 and TRBJ2-2 gives the full variable domain: DSGVTQTPKHLITATGQRVTLRCSPRSGDLSVYWYQQSLDQGLQFLIQYYNGEERAKGNILERFSAQQFPDLHSELNLSSLELGDSALYFCASSVWESITGELFFGEGSRLTVL.

The chain links TRBV12-5 to TRBJ2-3, with TRBD1 matching over 8 bases. From germline, CDR1 is LGHNT and CDR2 FRNRAP. Losses at the gene ends were 7 bases for V and 3 bases for J; bases not matched to a gene: 3. The CDR3 totals 13 residues. CDR3 coding DNA: TGTGCTAGTGCCGACAGGGGTACAGATACGCAGTATTTT. As protein: CASADRGTDTQYF.

The chain has TRBV24-1 and TRBJ2-1; the match to TRBD1 covers 11 bases. Germline values: CDR1 KGHDR, CDR2 SFDVKD. This CDR3 is built from 17 residues. Trimming at V came to 1 base and at J to 5 bases, leaving 6 bases not matched to a gene. For the CDR3, the DNA is TGTGCCACCAGTGATTTCGGGACAGGGGGTCTACACAATGAGCAGTTCTTC. It specifies CATSDFGTGGLHNEQFF.

The V gene is TRBV10-1, the J gene TRBJ2-3, with 7 bases that match TRBD2. V gave up 4 bases and J gave up 14 bases; unmatched junction bases: 12. The CDR3 is 13 amino acids. Germline values: CDR1 WNHNN, CDR2 SYGVQD (reference sequence). The CDR3 region is CASSVSLAGDRYF. CDR3 nucleotide sequence: TGCGCCAGCAGTGTCTCCCTCGCGGGAGATCGGTATTTT.

The genes are TRBV6-2 or TRBV6-3 and TRBJ2-3; TRBD2 might be the D (7 bases). Trimming left V 7 bases short and J 1 base short, with 18 bases between. CDR3 length equals 16 residues. Germline lookup yields CDR1 MNHEY and CDR2 SVGEGT. The CDR3 DNA follows: TGTGCCAGCATCGGTGGGGGGGCCTTCGGCACAGATACGCAGTATTTT. Translated, it gives CASIGGGAFGTDTQYF.

The V and J genes are TRBV12-3 or TRBV12-4 and TRBJ1-1; D might be TRBD1 (5 bases). V gave up 3 bases and J gave up 3 bases, with 14 bases separating them. The CDR3 runs to 15 residues. The chain's CDR3 is CASSFSIGDHTEAFF. As DNA, the CDR3 is TGTGCCAGCAGTTTTTCCATAGGGGATCACACTGAAGCTTTCTTT.

This clonotype has ten or more counts. The rearrangement uses TRBV7-6 and TRBJ2-7, with 11 bases aligning to TRBD2. CDR3 length: 15 amino acids. CDR1 is SGHVS, CDR2 FNYEAQ, per germline. Germline trimming cut 5 bases from V and 6 bases from J; bases unmatched to any gene: 9. CDR3 DNA: TGTGCCAGCAGCGCCAATCTAGCGGGAGGTAGCGAGCAGTACTTC. It encodes CASSANLAGGSEQYF.